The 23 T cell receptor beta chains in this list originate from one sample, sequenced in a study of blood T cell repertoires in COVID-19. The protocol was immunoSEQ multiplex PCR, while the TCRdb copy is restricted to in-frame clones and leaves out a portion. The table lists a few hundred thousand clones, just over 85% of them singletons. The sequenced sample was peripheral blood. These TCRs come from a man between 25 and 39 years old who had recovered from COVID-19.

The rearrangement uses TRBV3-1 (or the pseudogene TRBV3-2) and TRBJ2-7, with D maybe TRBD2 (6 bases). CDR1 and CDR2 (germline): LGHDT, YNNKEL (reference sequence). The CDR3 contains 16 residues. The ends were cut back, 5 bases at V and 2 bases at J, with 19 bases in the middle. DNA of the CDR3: TGTGCCAGCAGCTGGCGTCGGAGGGGCCCAACCTACGAGCAGTACTTC. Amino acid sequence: CASSWRRRGPTYEQYF.

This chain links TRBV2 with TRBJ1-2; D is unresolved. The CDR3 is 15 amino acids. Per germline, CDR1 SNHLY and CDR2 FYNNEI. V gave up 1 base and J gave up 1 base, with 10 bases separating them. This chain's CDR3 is CASSEGGFNNYGYTF. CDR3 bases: TGTGCCAGCAGTGAAGGAGGGTTTAATAACTATGGCTACACCTTC.

CDR3 region: CASSQEETGATDTQYF. In DNA form, the CDR3 reads TGCGCCAGCAGCCAAGAGGAGACAGGGGCCACAGATACGCAGTATTTT. The V call is TRBV4-1, the J call TRBJ2-3, with 8 nucleotides matching TRBD1. V shed 0 bases, J shed 2 bases, and the junction held 4 bases outside the gene matches. The length of the CDR3 is 16 residues. CDR1 MGHRA and CDR2 YSYEKL come from the germline V gene.

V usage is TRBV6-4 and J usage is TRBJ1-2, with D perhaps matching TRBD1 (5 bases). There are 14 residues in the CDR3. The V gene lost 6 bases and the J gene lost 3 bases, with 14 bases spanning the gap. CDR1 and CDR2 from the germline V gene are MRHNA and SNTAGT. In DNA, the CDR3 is TGTGCCAGCAGCGCCGGAGGGGACCACTATGGCTACACCTTC. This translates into CASSAGGDHYGYTF.

CDR3 region: CASSLEIGQGANEQYF. The CDR3 DNA reads as TGCGCCAGCAGCTTGGAGATAGGACAGGGGGCCAACGAGCAGTACTTC. This chain connects TRBV5-1 to TRBJ2-7; 11 nucleotides match TRBD1. This CDR3 comprises 16 residues. The V gene's germline CDR1 is SGHRS and CDR2 YFSETQ. The trim removed 0 bases at V and 5 bases at J, leaving 7 bases unmatched.

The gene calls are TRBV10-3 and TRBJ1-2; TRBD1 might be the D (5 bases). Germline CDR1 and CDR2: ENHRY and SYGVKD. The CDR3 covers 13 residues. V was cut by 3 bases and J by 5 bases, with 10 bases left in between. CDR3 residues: CAISEQAPYGYTF. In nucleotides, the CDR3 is TGTGCCATCAGTGAACAGGCGCCATATGGCTACACCTTC.

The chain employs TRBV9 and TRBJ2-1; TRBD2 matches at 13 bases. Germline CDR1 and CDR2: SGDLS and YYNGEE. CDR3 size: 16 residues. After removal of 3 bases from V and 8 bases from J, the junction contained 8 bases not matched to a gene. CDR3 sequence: CASSGAGTSGADEQFF. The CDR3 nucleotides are TGTGCCAGCAGCGGAGCCGGGACTAGCGGGGCGGATGAGCAGTTCTTC.

The CDR3 DNA sequence: TGTGCCAGCAGCTTAACTTTGTCCTACGAGCAGTACTTC. It is translated as CASSLTLSYEQYF. This sequence joins TRBV7-9 and TRBJ2-7; D remains unclear. Germline V gene data show CDR1 as SEHNR and CDR2 as FQNEAQ (reference sequence). V lost 2 bases to trimming and J lost 1 base, with 6 bases between them. The CDR3 loop spans 13 amino acids.

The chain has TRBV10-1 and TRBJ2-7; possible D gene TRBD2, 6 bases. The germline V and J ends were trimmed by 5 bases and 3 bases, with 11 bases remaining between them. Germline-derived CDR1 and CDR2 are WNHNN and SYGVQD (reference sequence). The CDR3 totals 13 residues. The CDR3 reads CASSQRLDYEQYF. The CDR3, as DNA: TGCGCCAGCAGTCAGAGACTAGACTACGAGCAGTACTTC.

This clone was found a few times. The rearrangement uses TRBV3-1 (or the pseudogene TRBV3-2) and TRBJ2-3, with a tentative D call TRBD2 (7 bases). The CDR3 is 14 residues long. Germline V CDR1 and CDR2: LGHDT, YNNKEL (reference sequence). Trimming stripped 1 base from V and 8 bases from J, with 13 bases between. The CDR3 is CASSQGGGAGTQYF. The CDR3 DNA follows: TGTGCCAGCAGCCAAGGAGGGGGGGCGGGTACGCAGTATTTT.

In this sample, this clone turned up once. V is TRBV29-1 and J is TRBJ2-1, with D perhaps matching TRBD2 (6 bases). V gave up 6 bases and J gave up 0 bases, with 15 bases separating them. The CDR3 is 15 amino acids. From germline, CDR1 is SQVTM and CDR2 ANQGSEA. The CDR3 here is CSVLGGWGSYNEQFF. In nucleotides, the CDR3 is TGCAGCGTGTTAGGAGGGTGGGGCTCCTACAATGAGCAGTTCTTC.

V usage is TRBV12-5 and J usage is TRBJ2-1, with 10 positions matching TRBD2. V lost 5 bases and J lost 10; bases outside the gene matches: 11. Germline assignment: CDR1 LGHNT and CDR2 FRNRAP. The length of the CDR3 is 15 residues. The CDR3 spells CASGPLTSGLREQFF. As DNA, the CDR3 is TGTGCTAGTGGTCCTCTGACTAGCGGGTTGCGCGAGCAGTTCTTC.

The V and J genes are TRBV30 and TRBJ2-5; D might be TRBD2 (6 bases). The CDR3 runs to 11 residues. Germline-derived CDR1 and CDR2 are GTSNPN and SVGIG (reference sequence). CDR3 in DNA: TGTGTATTAGCGGTCGGGGAGACCCAGTACTTC. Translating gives CVLAVGETQYF.

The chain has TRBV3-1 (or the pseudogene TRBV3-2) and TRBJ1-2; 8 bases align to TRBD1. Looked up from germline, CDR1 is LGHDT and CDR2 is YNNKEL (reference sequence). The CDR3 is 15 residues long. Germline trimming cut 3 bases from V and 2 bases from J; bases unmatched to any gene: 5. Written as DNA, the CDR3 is TGTGCCAGCAGCCAGTATGGACAGGGCAACTATGGCTACACCTTC. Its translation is CASSQYGQGNYGYTF.

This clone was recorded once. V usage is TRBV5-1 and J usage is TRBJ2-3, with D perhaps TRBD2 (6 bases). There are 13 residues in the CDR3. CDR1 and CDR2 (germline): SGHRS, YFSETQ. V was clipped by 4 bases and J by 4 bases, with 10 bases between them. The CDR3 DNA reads TGCGCCAGCAGCCCTGGACTATCAGATACGCAGTATTTT. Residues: CASSPGLSDTQYF.

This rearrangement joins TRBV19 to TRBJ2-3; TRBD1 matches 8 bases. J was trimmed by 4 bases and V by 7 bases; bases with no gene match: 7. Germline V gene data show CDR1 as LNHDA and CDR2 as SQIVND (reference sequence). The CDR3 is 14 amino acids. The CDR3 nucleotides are TGTGCCAGTAACCTAGGACAGGGTTCAGATACGCAGTATTTT. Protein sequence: CASNLGQGSDTQYF.

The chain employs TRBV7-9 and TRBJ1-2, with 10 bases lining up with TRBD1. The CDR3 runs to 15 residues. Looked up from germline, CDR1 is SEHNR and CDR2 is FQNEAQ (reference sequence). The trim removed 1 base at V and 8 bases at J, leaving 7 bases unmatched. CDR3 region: CASSLGGTGALGYTF. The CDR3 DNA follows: TGTGCCAGCAGCTTAGGAGGGACAGGGGCTCTCGGCTACACCTTC. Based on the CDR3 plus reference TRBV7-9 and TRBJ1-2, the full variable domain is DTGVSQNPRHKITKRGQNVTFRCDPISEHNRLYWYRQTLGQGPEFLTYFQNEAQLEKSRLLSDRFSAERPKGSFSTLEIQRTEQGDSAMYLCASSLGGTGALGYTFGSGTRLTVV.

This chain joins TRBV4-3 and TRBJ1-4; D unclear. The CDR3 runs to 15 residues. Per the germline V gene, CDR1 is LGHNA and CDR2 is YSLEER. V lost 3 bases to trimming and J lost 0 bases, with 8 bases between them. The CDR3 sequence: CASSHVEATNEKLFF. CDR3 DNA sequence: TGCGCCAGCAGCCATGTAGAAGCAACTAATGAAAAACTGTTTTTT.

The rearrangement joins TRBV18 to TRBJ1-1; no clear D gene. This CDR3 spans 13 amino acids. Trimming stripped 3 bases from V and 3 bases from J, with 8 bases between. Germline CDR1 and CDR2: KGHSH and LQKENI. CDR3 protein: CASSPVRHTEAFF. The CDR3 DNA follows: TGTGCCAGCTCACCGGTGCGGCACACTGAAGCTTTCTTT.

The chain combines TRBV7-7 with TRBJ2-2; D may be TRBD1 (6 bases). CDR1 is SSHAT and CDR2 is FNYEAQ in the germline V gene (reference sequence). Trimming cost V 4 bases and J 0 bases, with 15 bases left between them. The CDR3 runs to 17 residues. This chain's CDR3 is CASSSYRAYSNTGELFF. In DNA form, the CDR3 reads TGTGCCAGCAGCTCATACAGGGCCTACTCGAACACCGGGGAGCTGTTTTTT.

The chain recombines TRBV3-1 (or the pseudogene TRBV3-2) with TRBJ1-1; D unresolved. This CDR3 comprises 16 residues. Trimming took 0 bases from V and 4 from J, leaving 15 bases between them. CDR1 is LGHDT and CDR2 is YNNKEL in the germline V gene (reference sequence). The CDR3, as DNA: TGTGCCAGCAGCCAAGAAGGGCGGGGTTTGAGCACTGAAGCTTTCTTT. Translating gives CASSQEGRGLSTEAFF.

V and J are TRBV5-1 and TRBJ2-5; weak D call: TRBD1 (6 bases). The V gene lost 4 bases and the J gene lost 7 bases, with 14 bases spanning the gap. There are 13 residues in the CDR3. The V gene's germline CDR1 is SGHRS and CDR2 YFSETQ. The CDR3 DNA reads TGCGCCAGCAGCAACCGGGACACGGGGACCCAGTACTTC. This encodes CASSNRDTGTQYF.

CDR3 protein: CASSPQTVNTEAFF. The CDR3 nucleotides are TGTGCCAGTAGTCCCCAGACAGTTAACACTGAAGCTTTCTTT. V and J are TRBV19 and TRBJ1-1, with D tentatively TRBD1 (5 bases). This CDR3 is built from 14 residues. V was cut by 5 bases and J by 2 bases, with 12 bases left in between. From germline, CDR1 is LNHDA and CDR2 SQIVND (reference sequence).